Listed below are T cell receptor beta chains from one sample, sequenced in a study of blood T cell repertoires in COVID-19. TCRdb keeps only in-frame clones here, not all; method: immunoSEQ multiplex PCR. The sample lists about 280,000 clones, nearly 90% occurring once. Sequencing was performed on PBMCs or T cells enriched from blood (not recorded which). Source of these receptors: a woman younger than 45 who had recovered from COVID-19. The CDR3 runs from the conserved cysteine through the conserved F or W. The order of the fields is V gene, D gene, CDR3 length, J gene, clone size, CDR3 DNA, CDR3 protein. D genes are given only for firm matches. Clone size is shown for a subset of rows, as once, few, many or a class of expanded clone.

v_gene: TRBV5-1
d_gene: TRBD1
len: 17
j_gene: TRBJ2-2
abundance: .
CDR3nt: TGCGCCAGCAGCTTGCAACCGGGACAGGGGGTAAACGGGGAGCTGTTTTTT
CDR3aa: CASSLQPGQGVNGELFF

v_gene: TRBV6-2/TRBV6-3
d_gene: .
len: 15
j_gene: TRBJ1-3
abundance: .
CDR3nt: TGTGCCAGCAGTTACAGCGGCGGCTCTGGAAACACCATATATTTT
CDR3aa: CASSYSGGSGNTIYF

v_gene: TRBV11-2
d_gene: TRBD1
len: 13
j_gene: TRBJ1-1
abundance: .
CDR3nt: TGTGCCAGCAGCTACAGGGGAGGTACTGAAGCTTTCTTT
CDR3aa: CASSYRGGTEAFF

v_gene: TRBV7-9
d_gene: .
len: 14
j_gene: TRBJ1-1
abundance: .
CDR3nt: TGTGCCAGCAGCTCCGACAGGCTGAACACTGAAGCTTTCTTT
CDR3aa: CASSSDRLNTEAFF

v_gene: TRBV4-3
d_gene: TRBD2
len: 19
j_gene: TRBJ2-3
abundance: .
CDR3nt: TGCGCCAGCAGCCCCCGGCCCTCTAGCGGGGGGCGATACACAGATACGCAGTATTTT
CDR3aa: CASSPRPSSGGRYTDTQYF

v_gene: TRBV28
d_gene: .
len: 13
j_gene: TRBJ1-2
abundance: .
CDR3nt: TGTGCCAGCACCTTCGAGGGGGGGTATGGCTACACCTTC
CDR3aa: CASTFEGGYGYTF

v_gene: TRBV28
d_gene: .
len: 14
j_gene: TRBJ1-1
abundance: .
CDR3nt: TGTGCCAGCCGCCTCCGGAGGGGTAGCGCTGAAGCTTTCTTT
CDR3aa: CASRLRRGSAEAFF

v_gene: TRBV15
d_gene: TRBD1
len: 17
j_gene: TRBJ1-2
abundance: .
CDR3nt: TGTGCCACCAGCAGAGGTACCTACAGGGGGGGATACTATGGCTACACCTTC
CDR3aa: CATSRGTYRGGYYGYTF

v_gene: TRBV7-9
d_gene: .
len: 16
j_gene: TRBJ1-5
abundance: .
CDR3nt: TGTGCCAGCAGCTTAGGCGTAGGGGATAGCAATCAGCCCCAGCATTTT
CDR3aa: CASSLGVGDSNQPQHF

v_gene: TRBV4-1
d_gene: TRBD2
len: 15
j_gene: TRBJ2-1
abundance: .
CDR3nt: TGCGCCAGCAGCCAAGACCCCACTAGCGGGAGAGCCCAGTTCTTC
CDR3aa: CASSQDPTSGRAQFF

v_gene: TRBV9
d_gene: TRBD1
len: 15
j_gene: TRBJ1-4
abundance: .
CDR3nt: TGTGCCAGCAGCGTAGCCGGGTCAGGGGGGGAAAAACTGTTTTTT
CDR3aa: CASSVAGSGGEKLFF

v_gene: TRBV5-1
d_gene: TRBD1
len: 13
j_gene: TRBJ1-1
abundance: .
CDR3nt: TGCGCCAGCAGCGCCGGGACAGCCCCTGAAGCTTTCTTT
CDR3aa: CASSAGTAPEAFF

v_gene: TRBV28
d_gene: .
len: 16
j_gene: TRBJ1-5
abundance: .
CDR3nt: TGTGCCAGCAGTCACTCGACAGGTTATAGCAATCAGCCCCAGCATTTT
CDR3aa: CASSHSTGYSNQPQHF

v_gene: TRBV7-3
d_gene: .
len: 13
j_gene: TRBJ1-2
abundance: .
CDR3nt: TGTGCCAGCAGCTTAAGTGGTTCGGGGTTCTACACCTTC
CDR3aa: CASSLSGSGFYTF

v_gene: TRBV5-6
d_gene: .
len: 15
j_gene: TRBJ2-6
abundance: once
CDR3nt: TGTGCCAGCAGCTTGGGAGTCTCTGGGGCCAACGTCCTGACTTTC
CDR3aa: CASSLGVSGANVLTF

v_gene: TRBV6-1
d_gene: .
len: 16
j_gene: TRBJ1-6
abundance: .
CDR3nt: TGTGCCAGCAGTGAAGCGAGGAGCTCCTATAATTCACCCCTCCACTTT
CDR3aa: CASSEARSSYNSPLHF

v_gene: TRBV10-2
d_gene: TRBD1
len: 14
j_gene: TRBJ1-1
abundance: .
CDR3nt: TGCGCCAGCAGTGAGAGGACAGGTAACACTGAAGCTTTCTTT
CDR3aa: CASSERTGNTEAFF

v_gene: TRBV27
d_gene: TRBD2
len: 15
j_gene: TRBJ2-5
abundance: .
CDR3nt: TGTGCCAGCAGTTCCCGGGGAGGGAGGCAAGAGACCCAGTACTTC
CDR3aa: CASSSRGGRQETQYF

v_gene: TRBV7-9
d_gene: .
len: 15
j_gene: TRBJ2-3
abundance: .
CDR3nt: TGTGCCAGCAGCTTTAGGGGGAGGGTCACAGATACGCAGTATTTT
CDR3aa: CASSFRGRVTDTQYF

v_gene: TRBV9
d_gene: .
len: 13
j_gene: TRBJ1-1
abundance: .
CDR3nt: TGTGCCAGCAGCGTAGCCAAGAACACTGAAGCTTTCTTT
CDR3aa: CASSVAKNTEAFF

v_gene: TRBV6-5
d_gene: .
len: 15
j_gene: TRBJ2-4
abundance: .
CDR3nt: TGTGCCAGCAGTTACTCGAGGGTAGCCAAAAACATTCAGTACTTC
CDR3aa: CASSYSRVAKNIQYF

v_gene: TRBV5-1
d_gene: TRBD1
len: 15
j_gene: TRBJ2-7
abundance: .
CDR3nt: TGCGCCAGCAGCTTGTTCGACAGGGATTCATACGAGCAGTACTTC
CDR3aa: CASSLFDRDSYEQYF

v_gene: TRBV6-6
d_gene: TRBD2
len: 18
j_gene: TRBJ2-2
abundance: .
CDR3nt: TGTGCCAGCAGTCCAAGGCCGCGGGGGGAGGGAATTCCCGGGGAGCTGTTTTTT
CDR3aa: CASSPRPRGEGIPGELFF

v_gene: TRBV11-2
d_gene: .
len: 13
j_gene: TRBJ1-1
abundance: .
CDR3nt: TGTGCCAGCAGGCATCACTTGAACACTGAAGCTTTCTTT
CDR3aa: CASRHHLNTEAFF